This T cell receptor (beta chain) was captured by sequencing in a study of blood T cell repertoires in COVID-19. At the level of the study: In each case, the material was cDNA or gDNA derived from T cells, B-cell-depleted T cells, or PBMCs.

Followed over time, Seattle patients had been enrolled while infection was active. How the authors handled the data: Counts of nucleated cells, estimated from reference gene primer amplification, were obtained. Profiled with immunoSEQ multiplex PCR; TCRdb holds only in-frame clones, not every one. V and J calls and clone size follow that table, whereas D and trimming were derived from the DNA. Of about 130,000 clones in the sample, around 85% were seen once. V gave up 0 bases and J gave up 0 bases, with 5 bases separating them. CDR1 is SGHDT and CDR2 is YYEEEE in the germline V gene. This CDR3 is 14 amino acids long.

V and J are TRBV5-6 and TRBJ2-3, with no clear D. The sample comprised peripheral blood. The TCR comes from a man in his thirties or forties with COVID-19, enrolled during active disease. The CDR3, as DNA: TGTGCCAGCAGCTTGGGGCCGAGCACAGATACGCAGTATTTT. Protein sequence: CASSLGPSTDTQYF.